Sequencing of this T cell receptor beta chain was carried out in a study of T cell repertoires in aging, cancer and after chemotherapy. About the study: Over several months to years, re-sampled healthy donor repertoires clearly shared clones. Broader study findings: Median generation probability rose over the chemotherapy interval in each cancer cohort, suggesting rebound thymic output.

The CDR3 runs to 13 residues. The J segment lost 4 bases and the V segment lost 6 bases, leaving 0 bases of the junction unmatched. The germline V gene has CDR1 MNHEY and CDR2 SMNVEV (reference sequence). Concerning this clonotype itself: Its cognate antigen is unknown. A clone one base away is much larger, so this may be a read error.

The template was genomic DNA from peripheral blood, not RNA. TRB rearrangements spanning V, D and J were amplified using mixed TRB-A/B primers. A single record per CDR3 protein comes from TCRdb applying MiXCR to the multiplex PCR reads. The sample contains about 9,600 distinct CDR3 sequences, less than 30% of which appear only once. This clonotype originated in a human donor in good health. The sample taken for sequencing was blood. V is TRBV27 and J is TRBJ2-7; 13 bases align to TRBD2. The CDR3 nucleotides read TGTGCCAGCAGACTAGCGGGAGGGTACGAGCAGTACTTC. It translates to CASRLAGGYEQYF.